The clone carrying this T cell receptor (beta chain) was observed many times. Its antigen is not identified. A Clinical Activity Score of at least 3, a NOSPECS grade of at least 4 and a duration under 3 months were recorded in the ophthalmopathy patients. The data originate from a study of T cells in Graves' hyperthyroidism and ophthalmopathy. TCR beta CDR3 regions were amplified from RNA transcripts. First-round RT-PCR of the TCR CDR3 relied on the HTBI primer set. From the multiplex PCR reads, TCRdb called clonotypes with MiXCR, one entry per CDR3 protein. The table has a few hundred thousand distinct CDR3 sequences, approximately 15% seen once. Study results and caveats: Peripheral blood also featured most of the thyroid clonotypes expanded above 0.001. The model identified upcoming ophthalmopathy a median approximately six months ahead of onset. By a 13 V-J model, ophthalmopathy was set apart from stable hyperthyroidism.

This sequence was found in a middle-aged woman with Graves' ophthalmopathy. Material: blood.

The CDR3 here is CASSSQGRGGYTF. As DNA, the CDR3 is TGTGCCAGCAGTTCACAGGGTCGGGGTGGCTACACCTTC. J is TRBJ1-2 and V is TRBV12-3 or TRBV12-4; a weak D match, TRBD1 (6 bases). The CDR3 is made up of 13 amino acids. V lost 4 bases to trimming and J lost 7 bases, with 13 bases between them.